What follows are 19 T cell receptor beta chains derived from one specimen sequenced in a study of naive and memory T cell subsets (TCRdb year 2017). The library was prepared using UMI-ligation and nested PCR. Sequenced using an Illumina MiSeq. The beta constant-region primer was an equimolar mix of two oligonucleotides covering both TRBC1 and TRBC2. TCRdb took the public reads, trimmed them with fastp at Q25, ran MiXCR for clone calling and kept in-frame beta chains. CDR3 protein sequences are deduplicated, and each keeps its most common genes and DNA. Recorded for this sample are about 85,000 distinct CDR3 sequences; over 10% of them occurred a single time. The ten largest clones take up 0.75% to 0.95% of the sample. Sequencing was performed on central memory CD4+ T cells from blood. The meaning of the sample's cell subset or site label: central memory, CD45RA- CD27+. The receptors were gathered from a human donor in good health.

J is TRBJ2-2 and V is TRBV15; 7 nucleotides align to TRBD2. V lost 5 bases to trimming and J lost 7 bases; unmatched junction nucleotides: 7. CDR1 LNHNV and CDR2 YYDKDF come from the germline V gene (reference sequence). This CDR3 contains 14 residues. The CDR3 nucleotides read TGTGCCACCAGCGGCGGGAGTGGAGGCGGGGAGCTGTTTTTT. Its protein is CATSGGSGGGELFF.

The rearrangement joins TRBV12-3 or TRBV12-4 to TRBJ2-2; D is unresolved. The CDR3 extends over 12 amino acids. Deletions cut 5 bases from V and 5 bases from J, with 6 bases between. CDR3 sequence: CASSPLTGELFF. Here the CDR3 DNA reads TGTGCCAGCAGTCCTTTGACCGGGGAGCTGTTTTTT.

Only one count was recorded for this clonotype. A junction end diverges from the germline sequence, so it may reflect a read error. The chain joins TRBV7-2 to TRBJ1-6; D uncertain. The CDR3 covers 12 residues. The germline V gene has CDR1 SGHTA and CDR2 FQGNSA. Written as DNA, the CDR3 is TGTGCCAGCGGCAGAATTAATTCACCCCTCTACTTT. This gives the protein CASGRINSPLYF.

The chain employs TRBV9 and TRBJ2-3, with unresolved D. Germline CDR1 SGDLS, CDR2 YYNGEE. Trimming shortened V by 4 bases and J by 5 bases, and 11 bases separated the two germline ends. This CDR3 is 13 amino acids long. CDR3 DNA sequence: TGTGCCAGCAGCCACGGCTCCGGAGATACGCAGTATTTT. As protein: CASSHGSGDTQYF.

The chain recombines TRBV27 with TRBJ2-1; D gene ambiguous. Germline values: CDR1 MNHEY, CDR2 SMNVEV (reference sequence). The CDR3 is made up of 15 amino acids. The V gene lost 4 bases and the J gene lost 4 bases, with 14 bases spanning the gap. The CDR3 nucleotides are TGTGCCAGCAGTTCATTCGTCCTCCCTTACAATGAGCAGTTCTTC. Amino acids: CASSSFVLPYNEQFF.

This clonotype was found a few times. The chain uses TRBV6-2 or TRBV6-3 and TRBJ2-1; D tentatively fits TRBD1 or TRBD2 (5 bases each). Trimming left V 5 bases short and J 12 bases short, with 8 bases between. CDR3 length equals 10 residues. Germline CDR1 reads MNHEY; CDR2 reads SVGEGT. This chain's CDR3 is CASSDGTQFF. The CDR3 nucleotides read TGTGCCAGCAGTGACGGGACGCAGTTCTTC.

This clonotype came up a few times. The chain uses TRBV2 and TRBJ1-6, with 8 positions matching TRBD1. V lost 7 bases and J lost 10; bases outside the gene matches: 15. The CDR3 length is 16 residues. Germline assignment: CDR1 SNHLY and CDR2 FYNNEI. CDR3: CASTERGQGARSPLHF. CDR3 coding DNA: TGTGCCAGCACCGAGAGGGGCCAGGGGGCGAGGTCACCCCTCCACTTT.

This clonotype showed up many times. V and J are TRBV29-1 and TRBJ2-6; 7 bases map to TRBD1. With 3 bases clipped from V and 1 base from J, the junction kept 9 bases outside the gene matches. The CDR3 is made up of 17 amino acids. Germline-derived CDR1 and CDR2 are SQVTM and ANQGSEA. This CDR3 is CSVEGDAGGSGANVLTF. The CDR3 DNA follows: TGCAGCGTTGAGGGGGATGCAGGGGGATCTGGGGCCAACGTCCTGACTTTC.

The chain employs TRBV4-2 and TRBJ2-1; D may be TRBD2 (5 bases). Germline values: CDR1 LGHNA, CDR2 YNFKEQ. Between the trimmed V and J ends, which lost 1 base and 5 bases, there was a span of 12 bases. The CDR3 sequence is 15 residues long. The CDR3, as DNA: TGTGCCAGCAGCCAAGTGTATTCAGCGGACAATGAGCAGTTCTTC. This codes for CASSQVYSADNEQFF.

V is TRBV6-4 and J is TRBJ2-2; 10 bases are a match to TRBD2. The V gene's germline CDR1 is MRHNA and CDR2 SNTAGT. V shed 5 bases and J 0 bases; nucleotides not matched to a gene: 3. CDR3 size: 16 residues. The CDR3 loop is CASSQLAGTNTGELFF. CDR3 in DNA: TGTGCCAGCAGTCAACTAGCGGGGACGAACACCGGGGAGCTGTTTTTT.

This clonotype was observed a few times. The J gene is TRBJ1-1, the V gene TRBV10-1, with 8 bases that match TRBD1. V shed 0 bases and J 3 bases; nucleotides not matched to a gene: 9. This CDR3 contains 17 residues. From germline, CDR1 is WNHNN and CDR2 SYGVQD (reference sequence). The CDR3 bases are TGCGCCAGCAGTGAGTCAAGGCAGGGGGCCTGGGACACTGAAGCTTTCTTT. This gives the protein CASSESRQGAWDTEAFF.

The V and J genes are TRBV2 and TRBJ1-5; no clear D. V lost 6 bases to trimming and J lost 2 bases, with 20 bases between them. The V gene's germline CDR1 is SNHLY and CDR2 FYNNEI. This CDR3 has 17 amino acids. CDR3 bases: TGTGCCAGCAGAGCGCGGAACGGAATCGTGGGCAATCAGCCCCAGCATTTT. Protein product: CASRARNGIVGNQPQHF.

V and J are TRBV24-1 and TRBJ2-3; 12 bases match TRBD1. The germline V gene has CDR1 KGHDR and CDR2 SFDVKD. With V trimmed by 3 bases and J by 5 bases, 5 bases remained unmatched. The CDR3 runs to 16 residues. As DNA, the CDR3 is TGTGCCACCAGTGATAGGGACAGGGGGCAGTTAGATACGCAGTATTTT. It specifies CATSDRDRGQLDTQYF.

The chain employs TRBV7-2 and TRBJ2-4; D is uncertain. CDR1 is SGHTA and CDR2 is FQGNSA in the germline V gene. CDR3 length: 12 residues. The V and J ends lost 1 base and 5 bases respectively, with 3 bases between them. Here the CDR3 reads CASSLVQNIQYF. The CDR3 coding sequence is TGTGCCAGCAGCTTAGTCCAAAACATTCAGTACTTC.

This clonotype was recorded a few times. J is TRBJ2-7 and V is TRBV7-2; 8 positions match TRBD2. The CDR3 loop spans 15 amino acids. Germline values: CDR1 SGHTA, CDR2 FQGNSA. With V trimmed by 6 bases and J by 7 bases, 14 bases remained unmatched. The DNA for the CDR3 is TGTGCCAGCAGAGGTCGGACGGGAGGGGCGTGGGAGCAGTACTTC. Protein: CASRGRTGGAWEQYF.

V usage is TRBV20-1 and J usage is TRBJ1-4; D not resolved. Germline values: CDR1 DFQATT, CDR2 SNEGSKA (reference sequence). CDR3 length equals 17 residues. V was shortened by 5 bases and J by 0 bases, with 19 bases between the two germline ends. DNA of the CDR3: TGCAGTGCTCGCGGATCAGGACCGGGAACAACTAATGAAAAACTGTTTTTT. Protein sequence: CSARGSGPGTTNEKLFF.

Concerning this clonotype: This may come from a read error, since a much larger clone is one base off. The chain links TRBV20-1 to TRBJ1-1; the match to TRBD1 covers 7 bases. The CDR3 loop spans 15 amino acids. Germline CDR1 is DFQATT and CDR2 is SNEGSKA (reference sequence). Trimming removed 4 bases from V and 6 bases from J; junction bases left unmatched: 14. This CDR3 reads CSATTPILGGSEAFF. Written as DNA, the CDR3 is TGCAGTGCTACCACCCCCATATTAGGGGGCTCTGAAGCTTTCTTT.

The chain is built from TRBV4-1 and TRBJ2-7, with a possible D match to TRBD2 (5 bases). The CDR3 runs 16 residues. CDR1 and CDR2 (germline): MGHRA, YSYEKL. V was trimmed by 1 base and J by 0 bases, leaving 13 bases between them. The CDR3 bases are TGCGCCAGCAGCCAAGGAAGAGCGGAAAGCTCCTACGAGCAGTACTTC. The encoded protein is CASSQGRAESSYEQYF.

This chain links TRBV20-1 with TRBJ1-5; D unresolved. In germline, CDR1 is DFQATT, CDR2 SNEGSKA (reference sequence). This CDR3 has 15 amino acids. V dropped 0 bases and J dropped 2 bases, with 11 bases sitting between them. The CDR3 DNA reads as TGCAGTGCTAGAGATTTCCTAACGGGCAATCAGCCCCAGCATTTT. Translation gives CSARDFLTGNQPQHF.